This T cell receptor beta chain was found in a study of T cell responses to AZD1222 COVID-19 vaccine (dated by TCRdb to the early 2020s). Study-wide context: AZD1222 recipients given second doses at about 4 weeks or at about 12 weeks were pooled, since spike-specific TCR depth and breadth were not found to differ between the two schedules. Trial participants were enrolled by age into subgroups of 18-55, 56-69 and 70-plus years, and around 150, 28 and 57 TCR-sequenced participants, respectively, were included in these subgroups. A total of over 230 trial participants underwent TCR sequencing, of whom some 210 received two doses of AZD1222 and some 25 received two doses of the MenACWY control vaccine.

The CDR3 regions of human TCRbeta chains were subjected to immunosequencing. In the authors' own workflow: TCRs in the repertoires were compared against a reference library of SARS-CoV-2-specific TCRs that had been generated with the MIRA antigen-specificity platform. Breadth was defined as the fraction of unique TCRs that were SARS-CoV-2-associated. Depth was defined as the fraction of total T cells that were SARS-CoV-2-associated. Using the MIRA data, each spike-specific TCR was mapped to the spike region that the TCR reacts to and placed in a CD4 or CD8 class. Log10-transformed breadth and depth values were compared by one-way ANOVA with Sidak's multiple comparisons tests. What TCRdb holds here is the immuneACCESS table cut down to in-frame rearrangements. Part of the clones is not present; checked against another copy, under half of the missing clones reflect an unresolved V gene, and the others are unexplained. Clonal size and the V and J genes are those of that table, whereas D and trimming came from the DNA. Across this sample there are around 150,000 clones, with 80% to 90% seen only once. The biggest ten clones account for 1.9% of the sample.

Study-level results and caveats: The 56-69-year group was small, and its depth increase did not reach significance, likely because of low power. Nearly half of unique spike-specific TCRs reportedly recognized epitopes outside regions mutated in the B.1.351 and B.1.1.7 variants. Most participants were white British and females outnumbered males, and the authors suggested that clonal diversity may have been underestimated. Because no day 14 peak-response samples were available, the repertoires could be characterized only after the peak T cell response. Conclusions about previously exposed vaccinees were limited because only six or seven AZD1222 recipients were SARS-CoV-2 seropositive at baseline. After two AZD1222 doses, both the breadth and the depth of spike-specific TCRs were significantly higher than at day 0 and than in MenACWY recipients. CD4 TCRs associated with the vaccine covered the entire spike protein, and the dominant responses were in regions 160-218 and 743-854.

The time point label, as the study defines it: baseline before first vaccination. The vaccinee samples were drawn from two UK trials, COV001 and COV002, one of which was a single-blind randomized controlled phase 2/3 trial testing AZD1222 (ChAdOx1 nCoV-19) in healthy adults. Trial participant PBMC samples were collected at day 0 and day 28 after the second dose for TCRbeta chain sequencing. The cysteine opens and the phenylalanine closes a CDR3 of 18 amino acids. Of all the DNA, just the CDR3 is kept, 54 bases in frame from base 1. The germline V end is reduced by 1 base and the J end by 6 bases; junction bases left unmatched: 12. As encoded in the germline V gene, CDR1 is MGHRA while CDR2 is YSYEKL. To note about this clone: It has no known antigen specificity. Per-base qualities were not stored, and no clone one base away is much larger.

This sample comprised peripheral blood, obtained on day 0 of AZD1222 vaccination. The chain is encoded by TRBV4-1 joined to TRBJ2-1, with 10 bases in between that match TRBD2. The clonotype was recovered from an adult in good health. The sequenced DNA is TGCGCCAGCAGCCAAGTTGATATGGGGCTAGCGGGAGTCAATGAGCAGTTCTTC. This yields the protein CASSQVDMGLAGVNEQFF.